This T cell receptor beta chain was identified during a study of blood T cell repertoires in COVID-19. Turning to the study itself: COVID-19 samples collected from the United States, Italy and Spain covered acute and convalescent phases. Sources were T cells, B-cell-depleted T cells, or PBMCs; the material itself was cDNA or gDNA.

In the original workflow: Nucleated cell counts were estimated from reference gene primer amplification. The repertoire was sequenced with immunoSEQ multiplex PCR; TCRdb's copy has only in-frame clones and lacks some. The V and J calls and the clone size are those of that table, but D and trimming were determined from the DNA. The sample holds around 380,000 clones, roughly 77% seen once. Sequenced input: peripheral blood. This TCR was recovered from a human donor with acute or convalescent COVID-19. The donor label of this sample is uncertain.

The CDR3 loop is CASSGGLAGGNEQFF. For the CDR3, the DNA is TGTGCCAGCAGCGGGGGACTAGCAGGGGGGAATGAGCAGTTCTTC. This chain links TRBV5-8 with TRBJ2-1; 9 nucleotides match TRBD2. V lost 4 bases and J lost 7; bases outside the gene matches: 9. Per germline, CDR1 SGHTS and CDR2 YDEGEE. This CDR3 contains 15 residues.